The 31 T cell receptor beta chains listed next were all sequenced from one sample in a study of control samples from healthy donors and cancer patients. Data came from immunoSEQ multiplex PCR; TCRdb stores just in-frame clones and leaves some out. The table records tens of thousands of clones, roughly 89% of them present only once. The sample was PBMCs. These receptors were taken from a woman aged 50 to 60 with colorectal cancer.

This clone was counted a single time. The chain has TRBV5-8 and TRBJ1-2; D is uncertain. Trimming left V 1 base short and J 6 bases short, with 4 bases between. The V gene's germline CDR1 is SGHTS and CDR2 YDEGEE. The CDR3 has 11 amino acids. The CDR3 is CASSLYNGYTF. Here the CDR3 DNA reads TGTGCCAGCAGCTTGTACAATGGCTACACCTTC.

This clone was recorded a few times. In the same sample, other DNA sequences code for this CDR3. This chain joins TRBV7-2 and TRBJ2-3; D unresolved. The ends were cut back, 5 bases at V and 0 bases at J, with 9 bases in the middle. There are 14 residues in the CDR3. In germline, CDR1 is SGHTA, CDR2 FQGNSA. This CDR3 reads CASSPTTSTDTQYF. CDR3 sequence (DNA): TGTGCCAGCAGCCCAACTACTAGCACAGATACGCAGTATTTT.

The chain combines TRBV6-5 with TRBJ1-1, with TRBD1 matching 10 bases. The junction had 12 bases not matched to a gene; V was cut back by 8 bases and J by 6 bases. This CDR3 has 15 amino acids. Germline-derived CDR1 and CDR2 are MNHEY and SVGAGI. For the CDR3, the DNA is TGTGCCAGCCAAAACTCGGGACAGGGGAGGTCTGAAGCTTTCTTT. This translates into CASQNSGQGRSEAFF.

V gene TRBV27 combines with J gene TRBJ1-1, with a possible D match to TRBD1 (6 bases). Trimming took off 6 bases at V and 0 bases at J, with 17 bases between the two ends. The CDR3 covers 16 residues. The germline V gene has CDR1 MNHEY and CDR2 SMNVEV (reference sequence). CDR3 nucleotide sequence: TGTGCCAGCAGGAAGGGGTGGGGGGACATGAACACTGAAGCTTTCTTT. Residues: CASRKGWGDMNTEAFF.

This chain uses TRBV28 with TRBJ1-5; D call uncertain. Looked up from germline, CDR1 is MDHEN and CDR2 is SYDVKM. The V and J ends lost 2 bases and 0 bases respectively, with 5 bases between them. The CDR3 has 14 amino acids. The CDR3 sequence: CASSLQVSNQPQHF. DNA for the CDR3: TGTGCCAGCAGTTTACAGGTTAGCAATCAGCCCCAGCATTTT.

The rearrangement joins TRBV6-5 to TRBJ2-5, with 9 bases fitting TRBD2. Germline CDR1 and CDR2: MNHEY and SVGAGI. The CDR3 has 15 amino acids. The V gene end was trimmed by 2 bases and the J gene end by 3 bases; junction bases not matched to a gene: 4. The CDR3 here is CASSYGGGGKETQYF. The DNA of the CDR3 is TGTGCCAGCAGTTACGGCGGGGGGGGGAAAGAGACCCAGTACTTC.

The chain combines TRBV7-8 with TRBJ1-1, with D hard to call. V was cut by 6 bases and J by 1 base, with 9 bases left in between. Germline CDR1 SGHVS, CDR2 FQNEAQ. The CDR3 extends over 13 amino acids. The CDR3 DNA reads as TGTGCCAGCAGACCGACGCCGAACACTGAAGCTTTCTTT. Encoded protein: CASRPTPNTEAFF. Complete variable domain (other parts from reference TRBV7-8 and TRBJ1-1): GAGVSQSPRYKVAKRGQDVALRCDPISGHVSLFWYQQALGQGPEFLTYFQNEAQLDKSGLPSDRFFAERPEGSVSTLKIQRTQQEDSAVYLCASRPTPNTEAFFGQGTRLTVV.

The chain is built from TRBV28 and TRBJ1-2; 10 nucleotides align to TRBD1. Germline values: CDR1 MDHEN, CDR2 SYDVKM. V lost 4 bases, J lost 9 bases, and 11 bases stayed unmatched. This CDR3 has 15 residues. This chain's CDR3 is CASSSGTGVGYRYTF. The CDR3 DNA reads as TGTGCCAGCAGTTCCGGGACAGGGGTAGGTTATCGCTACACCTTC.

The chain combines TRBV12-3 or TRBV12-4 with TRBJ2-7; tentative D call: TRBD1 (5 bases). The germline V and J ends were trimmed by 2 bases and 3 bases, with 8 bases remaining between them. The CDR3 covers 13 residues. CDR3 amino acids: CASSLKGIYEQYV. The CDR3 DNA reads as TGTGCCAGCAGTTTAAAGGGGATCTACGAGCAGTACGTC.

A word on this clone: The same CDR3 arises from other DNA sequences in this sample as well. The V gene is TRBV18, the J gene TRBJ2-5, with a weak D call TRBD1 (6 bases). V dropped 3 bases and J dropped 5 bases, with 10 bases sitting between them. The CDR3 covers 13 residues. The germline CDR1 and CDR2 sequences are KGHSH and LQKENI. CDR3 coding DNA: TGTGCCAGCTCACCTACAGGGCAGGAGACCCAGTACTTC. Its translation is CASSPTGQETQYF.

The chain uses TRBV5-1 and TRBJ2-5; D ambiguous. Germline V lookup: CDR1 SGHRS, CDR2 YFSETQ. Trimming stripped 0 bases from V and 2 bases from J, with 11 bases between. This CDR3 spans 15 amino acids. DNA of the CDR3: TGCGCCAGCAGCTTGGGACTGGTCCAACAAGAGACCCAGTACTTC. The encoded protein is CASSLGLVQQETQYF.

The V call is TRBV6-1, the J call TRBJ1-5; TRBD1 might be the D (5 bases). Germline-derived CDR1 and CDR2 are MNHNS and SASEGT. V lost 0 bases and J lost 5, with 17 bases in between. This CDR3 is built from 17 residues. CDR3 residues: CASSEALRGDWDQPQHF. Written as DNA, the CDR3 is TGTGCCAGCAGTGAAGCGCTTCGGGGGGACTGGGATCAGCCCCAGCATTTT.

This clone was observed once. The rearrangement uses TRBV7-8 and TRBJ1-1; TRBD1 matches 9 bases. Unmatched junction bases numbered 0, after V lost 0 bases and J lost 4 bases. From germline, CDR1 is SGHVS and CDR2 FQNEAQ. The CDR3 totals 14 residues. CDR3 in DNA: TGTGCCAGCAGCTTAGCGGGACAGGGCACTGAAGCTTTCTTT. It specifies CASSLAGQGTEAFF.

CDR3: CAISEGASRLGAQYF. CDR3 DNA: TGTGCCATCAGTGAAGGGGCTAGCCGACTGGGGGCCCAGTACTTC. The gene calls are TRBV10-3 and TRBJ2-5, with D perhaps being TRBD1 or TRBD2 (5 bases each). The V gene's germline CDR1 is ENHRY and CDR2 SYGVKD. This CDR3 contains 15 residues. With 3 bases removed from V and 9 bases from J, the gap between germline ends came to 20 bases.

The rearrangement links TRBV5-4 to TRBJ2-5, with 9 bases matching TRBD1. The V segment lost 4 bases and the J segment 4 bases; nucleotides outside the gene matches: 8. Per the germline V gene, CDR1 is SGHNT and CDR2 is YYREEE (reference sequence). The CDR3 runs to 15 residues. CDR3: CASSVGQGNAETQYF. In nucleotides, the CDR3 is TGTGCCAGCAGCGTGGGACAGGGCAATGCAGAGACCCAGTACTTC.

The chain recombines TRBV6-2 or TRBV6-3 with TRBJ2-3; 7 nucleotides match TRBD1. Germline V gives CDR1 MNHEY, CDR2 SVGEGT. The V segment lost 5 bases and the J segment 0 bases; nucleotides outside the gene matches: 2. The CDR3 sequence is 14 residues long. CDR3 sequence: CASSDRESTDTQYF. The CDR3 region has the DNA TGTGCCAGCAGTGACAGGGAAAGCACAGATACGCAGTATTTT.

The chain is built from TRBV6-6 and TRBJ2-1, with 7 bases lining up with TRBD2. The CDR3 has 15 amino acids. Germline-derived CDR1 and CDR2 are MNHNY and SVGAGI (reference sequence). Trimming at V came to 0 bases and at J to 4 bases, leaving 3 bases not matched to a gene. The CDR3, as DNA: TGTGCCAGCAGTTACTCACTAGCGCGTTACAATGAGCAGTTCTTC. This translates into CASSYSLARYNEQFF.

The chain links TRBV27 to TRBJ1-2; 7 nucleotides line up with TRBD1. V was pared by 8 bases and J by 1 base, with 4 bases of the junction left unmatched. Germline V lookup: CDR1 MNHEY, CDR2 SMNVEV (reference sequence). The CDR3 has 13 amino acids. The CDR3 sequence: CASWTGNNYGYTF. The DNA for the CDR3 is TGTGCCAGCTGGACAGGCAATAACTATGGCTACACCTTC.

This clone was observed a handful of times. V usage is TRBV6-5 and J usage is TRBJ1-5; D perhaps matches TRBD1 (5 bases). With 10 bases removed from V and 2 bases from J, the gap between germline ends came to 18 bases. Germline assignment: CDR1 MNHEY and CDR2 SVGAGI. CDR3 length: 15 amino acids. CDR3 protein: CATQTSGEGNQPQHF. In DNA, the CDR3 is TGTGCCACACAGACCTCGGGGGAAGGCAATCAGCCCCAGCATTTT.

The V gene is TRBV5-1, the J gene TRBJ2-2; the D gene is possibly TRBD1 (5 bases). This CDR3 is built from 15 residues. Trimming pared 0 bases from V and 5 bases from J, leaving 11 bases between. Germline V gene data show CDR1 as SGHRS and CDR2 as YFSETQ. The CDR3 sequence: CASSLDGAGTGELFF. Here the CDR3 DNA reads TGCGCCAGCAGCTTGGATGGGGCCGGAACCGGGGAGCTGTTTTTT.

The rearrangement uses TRBV6-5 and TRBJ2-7, with a possible D match to TRBD2 (6 bases). The CDR3 runs to 13 residues. Germline CDR1 is MNHEY and CDR2 is SVGAGI. V lost 6 bases to trimming and J lost 3 bases, with 12 bases between them. The CDR3 sequence is CASRSGGSYEQYV. DNA of the CDR3: TGTGCCAGCAGGAGTGGGGGGAGCTACGAGCAGTACGTC.

The chain recombines TRBV5-6 with TRBJ1-2, with 10 bases that match TRBD1. V dropped 4 bases and J dropped 6; count of bases not matched to a gene: 3. Germline CDR1 SGHDT, CDR2 YYEEEE. The CDR3 is made up of 13 amino acids. CDR3 residues: CASSTGTGDGYTF. The CDR3 DNA is TGTGCCAGCAGCACCGGGACAGGGGATGGCTACACCTTC.

This clone was seen once. The V and J genes are TRBV7-9 and TRBJ2-3, with TRBD1 as a possible D gene (6 bases). Germline V CDR1 and CDR2: SEHNR, FQNEAQ (reference sequence). The CDR3 has 14 amino acids. Trimming shortened V by 2 bases and J by 0 bases, and 6 bases separated the two germline ends. The CDR3 loop reads CASSLQGSTDTQYF. The CDR3 nucleotides read TGTGCCAGCAGCTTACAGGGGAGCACAGATACGCAGTATTTT.

The gene calls are TRBV6-5 and TRBJ2-4; D gene unclear. The V end was cut by 5 bases, the J end by 8 bases, with 16 bases between. The CDR3 loop spans 14 amino acids. The germline V gene encodes CDR1 MNHEY and CDR2 SVGAGI. For the CDR3, the DNA is TGTGCCAGCAGTCGCACAGCGCCAAGGGACATTCAGTACTTC. Residues: CASSRTAPRDIQYF.

The chain is built from TRBV7-2 and TRBJ2-2, with D maybe TRBD2 (5 bases). The CDR3 consists of 13 residues. Trimming took off 4 bases at V and 9 bases at J, with 12 bases between the two ends. Germline V gene data show CDR1 as SGHTA and CDR2 as FQGNSA. CDR3 region: CASSSRGQRELFF. The CDR3 DNA is TGTGCCAGCAGCTCCCGGGGTCAGAGGGAGCTGTTTTTT.

The DNA of the CDR3 is TGTGCCAGCAGTGAGCAGGGACTCACTGAAGCTTTCTTT. Its protein product is CASSEQGLTEAFF. The rearrangement uses TRBV2 and TRBJ1-1, with D possibly matching TRBD1 (5 bases). Trimming left V 3 bases short and J 4 bases short, with 9 bases between. The length of the CDR3 is 13 residues. CDR1 is SNHLY and CDR2 is FYNNEI in the germline V gene.

This chain connects TRBV7-2 to TRBJ1-5, with 10 positions matching TRBD1. CDR3 length: 14 amino acids. CDR1 is SGHTA, CDR2 FQGNSA, per germline. V shed 6 bases and J 8 bases; nucleotides not matched to a gene: 7. The CDR3 sequence is CASSGQGGLEPQHF. In nucleotides, the CDR3 is TGTGCCAGCAGTGGACAGGGGGGTTTGGAGCCCCAGCATTTT.

The chain carries TRBV13 and TRBJ2-3; 16 bases align to TRBD2. The CDR3 covers 19 residues. The germline V gene encodes CDR1 PRHDT and CDR2 FYEKMQ (reference sequence). V lost 5 bases, J lost 6 bases, and 14 bases stayed unmatched. CDR3 sequence: CASSLYSGTSGGAGDTQYF. CDR3 in DNA: TGTGCCAGCAGCCTATACTCCGGGACTAGCGGGGGGGCCGGGGATACGCAGTATTTT.

V and J are TRBV27 and TRBJ2-5, with D perhaps matching TRBD1 (5 bases). CDR3 length: 13 amino acids. The ends were cut back, 3 bases at V and 7 bases at J, with 12 bases in the middle. The germline V gene encodes CDR1 MNHEY and CDR2 SMNVEV (reference sequence). This CDR3 reads CASSFGREGTQYF. Written as DNA, the CDR3 is TGTGCCAGCAGTTTCGGCAGGGAAGGGACCCAGTACTTC.

The chain links TRBV4-3 to TRBJ1-2, with TRBD1 identical over 7 bases. CDR1 is LGHNA and CDR2 is YSLEER in the germline V gene. V lost 2 bases, J lost 1 base, and 7 bases stayed unmatched. This CDR3 contains 16 residues. CDR3 sequence reads: CASSQTYYRGNYGYTF. The CDR3, as DNA: TGCGCCAGCAGCCAAACCTACTACAGGGGTAACTATGGCTACACCTTC.

V and J are TRBV3-1 (or the pseudogene TRBV3-2) and TRBJ2-3; D gene uncertain. Germline values: CDR1 LGHDT, CDR2 YNNKEL (reference sequence). This CDR3 is built from 13 residues. Trimming shortened V by 3 bases and J by 1 base, and 5 bases separated the two germline ends. The chain's CDR3 is CASSQYGTDTQYF. Written as DNA, the CDR3 is TGTGCCAGCAGCCAGTACGGCACAGATACGCAGTATTTT.